This TCR beta chain was recovered during a study of T cells in Graves' hyperthyroidism and ophthalmopathy. Study outcomes and limitations: The blood repertoire included most of the expanded thyroid clonotypes above 0.001.

This clonotype was seen at least ten times. Antigen: not known. Amplified regions were TCR beta CDR3 sequences from RNA transcripts. In the first-round RT-PCR of the TCR CDR3, the HTBI primer set was used. A single record per CDR3 protein comes from TCRdb applying MiXCR to the multiplex PCR reads. The data show approximately 400,000 distinct CDR3 sequences, with approximately 14% seen just once and 11% held by the top ten. Newly diagnosed hyperthyroidism, duration under 2 months, in patients aged 18 to 65. Any patient presenting with uncontrolled infection, other autoimmune disease, pregnancy or lactation was left out. Trimming shortened V by 7 bases and J by 3 bases, and 10 bases separated the two germline ends. The CDR3 has 12 amino acids. Germline V lookup: CDR1 SGHRS, CDR2 YFSETQ.

This sequence joins TRBV5-1 and TRBJ1-1, with no clear D. Sequenced: blood. The receptor's source is a woman aged 60-70 years with Graves' hyperthyroidism. CDR3 sequence: CASQDPYTEAFF. The CDR3 DNA sequence: TGCGCCAGCCAGGACCCATACACTGAAGCTTTCTTT.